The 4 T cell receptor beta chains below all came from one sample that was sequenced in a study of blood T cell repertoires in COVID-19. Method: immunoSEQ multiplex PCR; TCRdb's copy keeps in-frame clones and lacks some. This sample has some 96,000 clones, with roughly 84% found just once. The sequenced material came from peripheral blood. Receptors originate from a human donor in a cohort sampled during active COVID-19.

This rearrangement joins TRBV12-5 to TRBJ2-2, with a possible D match to TRBD1 (5 bases). The CDR3 is 15 residues long. The V and J ends lost 0 bases and 6 bases respectively, with 11 bases between them. Germline CDR1 and CDR2: LGHNT and FRNRAP. The CDR3: CASGLVKGRAGELFF. CDR3 bases: TGTGCTAGTGGTTTGGTAAAGGGCAGGGCCGGGGAGCTGTTTTTT.

The chain couples TRBV6-6 to TRBJ1-6; weak D call: TRBD1 (5 bases). Germline CDR1 is MNHNY and CDR2 is SVGAGI (reference sequence). V lost 5 bases and J 8 bases, leaving 19 bases between the germline ends. The CDR3 totals 16 residues. For the CDR3, the DNA is TGTGCCAGCAGTGCGGGACGGAGGGCAATGGATTCACCCCTCCACTTT. As protein: CASSAGRRAMDSPLHF.

This clone was observed a single time. This chain links TRBV7-9 with TRBJ2-3; maybe TRBD2 (6 bases). Trimming pared 5 bases from V and 2 bases from J, leaving 17 bases between. Per germline, CDR1 SEHNR and CDR2 FQNEAQ (reference sequence). The CDR3 is made up of 16 amino acids. CDR3 coding DNA: TGTGCCAGCAGCCAGGCCCCCAGCGGGCTCACAGATACGCAGTATTTT. Amino acids: CASSQAPSGLTDTQYF.

The chain uses TRBV6-2 or TRBV6-3 and TRBJ2-3; 7 bases line up with TRBD2. Germline-derived CDR1 and CDR2 are MNHEY and SVGEGT. Losses at the gene ends were 3 bases for V and 4 bases for J; bases not matched to a gene: 7. This CDR3 has 15 amino acids. In DNA form, the CDR3 reads TGTGCCAGCAGTTATTCGGGCGGGAGAGCAGATACGCAGTATTTT. Amino acid sequence: CASSYSGGRADTQYF.